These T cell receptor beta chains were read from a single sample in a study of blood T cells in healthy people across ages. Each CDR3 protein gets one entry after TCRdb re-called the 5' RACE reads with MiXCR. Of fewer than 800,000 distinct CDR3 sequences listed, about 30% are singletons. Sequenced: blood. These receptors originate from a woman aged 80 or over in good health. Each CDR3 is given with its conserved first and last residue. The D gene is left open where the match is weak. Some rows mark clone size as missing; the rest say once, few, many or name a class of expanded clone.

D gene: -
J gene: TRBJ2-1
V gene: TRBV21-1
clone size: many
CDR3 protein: CASSKTRGPYNEQFF
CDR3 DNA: TGTGCCAGCAGCAAAACTCGGGGCCCGTACAATGAGCAGTTCTTC

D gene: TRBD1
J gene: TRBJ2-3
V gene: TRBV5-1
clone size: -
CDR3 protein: CASSRDRAFSDTQYF
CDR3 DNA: TGCGCCAGCAGTAGGGACAGGGCCTTTTCGGATACGCAGTATTTT

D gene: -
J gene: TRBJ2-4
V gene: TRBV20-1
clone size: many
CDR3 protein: CSARPHRVLIAKNIQYF
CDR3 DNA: TGCAGTGCTAGACCCCACCGGGTCTTGATAGCCAAAAACATTCAGTACTTC

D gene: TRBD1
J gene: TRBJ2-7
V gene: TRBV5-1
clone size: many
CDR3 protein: CASRATGTGYGEQYF
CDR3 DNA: TGCGCCAGCAGGGCGACCGGGACAGGCTATGGCGAGCAGTACTTC

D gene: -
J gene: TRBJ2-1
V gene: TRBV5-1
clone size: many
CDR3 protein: CASSPTTAENEQFF
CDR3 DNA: TGCGCCAGCAGCCCAACTACCGCGGAGAATGAGCAGTTCTTC

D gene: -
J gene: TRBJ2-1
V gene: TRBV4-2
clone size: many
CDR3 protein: CASSQGGTLRTSSYNEQFF
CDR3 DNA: TGTGCCAGCAGCCAAGGAGGTACTCTGCGAACCAGCTCCTACAATGAGCAGTTCTTC

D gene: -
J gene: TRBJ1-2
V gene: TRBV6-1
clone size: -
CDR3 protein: CASSGGPGYSYTF
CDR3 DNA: TGTGCCAGCAGTGGGGGACCGGGCTATAGCTACACCTTC

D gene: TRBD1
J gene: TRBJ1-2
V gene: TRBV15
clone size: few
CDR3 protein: CATSRDPGQGGYGYTF
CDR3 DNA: TGTGCCACCAGCAGAGATCCGGGACAGGGGGGGTATGGCTACACCTTC

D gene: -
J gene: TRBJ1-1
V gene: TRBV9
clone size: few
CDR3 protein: CASSVAMSGNTEAFF
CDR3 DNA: TGTGCCAGCAGCGTAGCTATGAGTGGGAACACTGAAGCTTTCTTT

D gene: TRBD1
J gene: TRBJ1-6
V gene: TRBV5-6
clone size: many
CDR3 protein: CASSRPGTGLDSPLHF
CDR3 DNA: TGTGCCAGCAGCCGTCCCGGGACAGGGCTGGACTCACCCCTCCACTTT

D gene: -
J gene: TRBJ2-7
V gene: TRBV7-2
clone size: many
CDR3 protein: CASSLAGAREQYF
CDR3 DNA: TGCGCCAGCAGCTTGGCCGGGGCAAGGGAGCAGTACTTC

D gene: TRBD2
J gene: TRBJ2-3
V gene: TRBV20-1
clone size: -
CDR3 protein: CSATGAASGATSTDTQYF
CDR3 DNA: TGCAGTGCCACCGGGGCCGCTAGCGGAGCTACTAGCACAGATACGCAGTATTTT

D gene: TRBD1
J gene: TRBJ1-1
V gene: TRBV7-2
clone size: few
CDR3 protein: CASREQGTVRNTEVFF
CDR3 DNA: TGTGCCAGCAGGGAACAGGGGACGGTACGGAACACTGAAGTTTTCTTT

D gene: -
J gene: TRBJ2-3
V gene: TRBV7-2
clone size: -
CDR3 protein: CASRPGALLSTDTQYF
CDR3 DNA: TGTGCCAGCAGGCCGGGGGCCCTACTTAGCACAGATACGCAGTATTTT

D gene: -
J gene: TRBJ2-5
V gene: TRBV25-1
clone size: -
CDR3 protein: CASRELGEGETQYF
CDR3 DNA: TGTGCCAGCAGGGAATTGGGTGAGGGGGAGACCCAGTACTTC

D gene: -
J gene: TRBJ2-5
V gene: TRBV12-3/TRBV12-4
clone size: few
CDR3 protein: CASSLILDRVEGEAQYF
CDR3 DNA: TGTGCCAGCAGTTTAATTTTAGATAGGGTGGAAGGGGAGGCCCAGTACTTC

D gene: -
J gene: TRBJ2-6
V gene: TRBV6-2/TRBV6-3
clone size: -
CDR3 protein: CASSYGATSGANVLTF
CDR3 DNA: TGTGCCAGCAGTTACGGAGCGACCTCTGGGGCCAACGTCCTGACTTTC

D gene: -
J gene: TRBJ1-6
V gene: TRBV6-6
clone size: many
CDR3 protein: CASSYSPPPPLHF
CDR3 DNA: TGTGCCAGCAGTTACTCCCCCCCGCCACCCCTCCACTTT

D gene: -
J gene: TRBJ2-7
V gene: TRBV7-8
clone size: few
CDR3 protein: CASNLEADFYEQYF
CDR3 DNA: TGTGCCAGCAACTTAGAGGCAGACTTCTACGAGCAGTACTTC

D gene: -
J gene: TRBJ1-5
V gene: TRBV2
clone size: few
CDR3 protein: CASSNNRGSNQPQHF
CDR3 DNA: TGTGCCAGCAGTAATAACCGGGGTAGCAATCAGCCCCAGCATTTT

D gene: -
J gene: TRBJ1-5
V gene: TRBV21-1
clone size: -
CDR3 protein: CASPSPPDNSNQPQHF
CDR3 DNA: TGTGCCAGCCCCTCTCCTCCAGACAATAGCAATCAGCCCCAGCATTTT

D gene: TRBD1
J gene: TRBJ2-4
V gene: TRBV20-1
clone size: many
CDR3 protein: CSASPRDSENIQYF
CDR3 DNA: TGCAGTGCTTCCCCCCGGGACAGTGAAAACATTCAGTACTTC

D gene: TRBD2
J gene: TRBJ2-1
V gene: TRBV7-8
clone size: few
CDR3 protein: CASSQQTRTGWAGGNEQFF
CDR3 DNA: TGTGCCAGCAGCCAACAGACCCGGACGGGCTGGGCGGGGGGCAATGAGCAGTTCTTC

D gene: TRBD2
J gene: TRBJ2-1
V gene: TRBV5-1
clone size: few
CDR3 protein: CASSVSGRSNEQFF
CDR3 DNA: TGCGCCAGCAGCGTTAGCGGGAGGAGCAATGAGCAGTTCTTC

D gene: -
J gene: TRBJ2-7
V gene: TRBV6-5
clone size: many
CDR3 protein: CASSYSIVGAYYEQYF
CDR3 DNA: TGTGCCAGCAGTTACTCGATTGTTGGGGCATACTACGAGCAGTACTTC

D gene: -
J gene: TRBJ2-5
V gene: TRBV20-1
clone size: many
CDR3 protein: CSAHSGQETQYF
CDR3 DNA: TGCAGTGCGCACAGTGGCCAAGAGACCCAGTACTTC

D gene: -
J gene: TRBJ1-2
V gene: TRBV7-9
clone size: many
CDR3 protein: CASSSDLAGSYGYTF
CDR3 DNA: TGTGCCAGCAGCTCCGACTTGGCGGGGTCTTATGGCTACACCTTC

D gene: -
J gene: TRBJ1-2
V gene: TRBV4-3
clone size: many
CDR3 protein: CASSQESYRGYGYTF
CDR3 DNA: TGCGCCAGCAGCCAAGAGTCTTATCGGGGCTATGGCTACACCTTC

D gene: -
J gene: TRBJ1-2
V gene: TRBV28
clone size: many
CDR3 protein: CASSVSTRNYGYTF
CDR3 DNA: TGTGCCAGCAGTGTGTCGACACGTAACTATGGCTACACCTTC

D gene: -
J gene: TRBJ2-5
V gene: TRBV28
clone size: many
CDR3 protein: CASTSSSPQYF
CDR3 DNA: TGTGCCAGCACTTCCTCGTCGCCCCAGTACTTC

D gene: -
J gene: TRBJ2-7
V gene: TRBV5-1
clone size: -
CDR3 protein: CASSLNTVPSSYEQYF
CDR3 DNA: TGCGCCAGCAGCCTCAATACAGTTCCCTCTTCCTACGAGCAGTACTTC

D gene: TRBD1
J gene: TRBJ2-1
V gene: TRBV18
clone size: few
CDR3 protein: CASSNIQGSSYNEQFF
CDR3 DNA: TGTGCCAGCTCAAACATACAGGGGAGCTCCTACAATGAGCAGTTCTTC

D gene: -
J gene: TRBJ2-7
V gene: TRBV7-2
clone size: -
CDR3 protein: CASSLVDSAEQYF
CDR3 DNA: TGTGCCAGCAGCTTGGTGGACAGCGCCGAGCAGTACTTC

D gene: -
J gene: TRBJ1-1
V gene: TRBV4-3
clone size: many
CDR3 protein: CASSQAANTEAFF
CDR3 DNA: TGCGCCAGCAGCCAAGCAGCGAACACTGAAGCTTTCTTT

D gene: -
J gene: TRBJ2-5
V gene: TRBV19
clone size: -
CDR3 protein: CASSISSGYQETQYF
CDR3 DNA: TGTGCCAGTAGTATTTCTTCGGGGTACCAAGAGACCCAGTACTTC

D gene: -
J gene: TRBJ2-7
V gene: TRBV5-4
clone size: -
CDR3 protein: CASSLGDGGCYEQYF
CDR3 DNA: TGTGCCAGCAGCCTGGGGGACGGGGGATGCTACGAGCAGTACTTC